Shown below are 16 T cell receptor beta chains from a single sample sequenced in a study of PD-1 and CTLA-4 blockade in melanoma. The protocol was immunoSEQ multiplex PCR, while the TCRdb copy is restricted to in-frame clones and leaves out a portion. In the table there are almost 30,000 clones, less than 90% of which are singletons. Sample: CD8+ T cells from peripheral blood, taken before anti-PD-1 treatment. The receptors here all came from a human donor with melanoma.

This clone was seen a handful of times. The rearrangement links TRBV7-9 to TRBJ1-2; no definite D call. Trimming left V 2 bases short and J 3 bases short, with 10 bases between. Germline V gives CDR1 SEHNR, CDR2 FQNEAQ (reference sequence). The CDR3 sequence is 14 residues long. This CDR3 reads CASSLTTEDYGYTF. The DNA for the CDR3 is TGTGCCAGCAGCTTAACTACGGAGGACTATGGCTACACCTTC.

The J gene is TRBJ2-1, the V gene TRBV10-3; tentative D call: TRBD2 (6 bases). Looked up from germline, CDR1 is ENHRY and CDR2 is SYGVKD. The CDR3 sequence is 15 residues long. Between the trimmed V and J ends, which lost 4 bases and 2 bases, there was a span of 12 bases. CDR3 loop: CAISGGERAYNEQFF. The CDR3 DNA follows: TGTGCCATCAGTGGGGGAGAGCGGGCCTACAATGAGCAGTTCTTC.

By share, this clone ranks as medium-sized. This sequence joins TRBV7-3 and TRBJ1-6, with 10 bases matching TRBD1. The ends lost 5 bases at V and 10 bases at J; junction bases unmatched: 8. CDR3 size: 15 residues. The germline gives CDR1 SGHTA, CDR2 FQGTGA. The CDR3 region is CASSPTGGQGSPLHF. The CDR3 coding sequence is TGTGCCAGCAGCCCGACAGGGGGCCAGGGATCACCCCTCCACTTT.

In this sample, this clone turned up once. V is TRBV11-1 and J is TRBJ2-1; unclear D gene. The germline V gene has CDR1 SGHAT and CDR2 FQDESV (reference sequence). The CDR3 extends over 15 amino acids. V lost 1 base to trimming and J lost 2 bases, with 9 bases between them. CDR3 coding DNA: TGTGCCAGCAGCTTAGGCTCTGACACCTACAATGAGCAGTTCTTC. Its translation: CASSLGSDTYNEQFF.

The chain links TRBV7-9 to TRBJ1-1; a possible D gene is TRBD1 (5 bases). CDR1 is SEHNR, CDR2 FQNEAQ, per germline (reference sequence). The CDR3 spans 13 residues. With 5 bases removed from V and 0 bases from J, the gap between germline ends came to 7 bases. The CDR3 loop reads CASSTGVNTEAFF. The DNA of the CDR3 is TGTGCCAGCAGCACGGGGGTGAACACTGAAGCTTTCTTT.

V gene TRBV7-9 combines with J gene TRBJ2-7; 13 bases agree with TRBD2. Germline loops: CDR1 SEHNR, CDR2 FQNEAQ (reference sequence). This CDR3 has 16 amino acids. The junction had 9 bases not matched to a gene; V was cut back by 5 bases and J by 5 bases. The CDR3 loop is CASSVGLAGDGDEQYF. The DNA of the CDR3 is TGTGCCAGCAGCGTCGGACTAGCGGGAGACGGGGACGAGCAGTACTTC.

The CDR3, as DNA: TGTGCCAGCAGTGAAGTTAGCGGGGGGTCCCACGAGCAGTACTTC. Its protein product is CASSEVSGGSHEQYF. This chain links TRBV6-1 with TRBJ2-7, with TRBD2 matching over 10 bases. The germline V gene has CDR1 MNHNS and CDR2 SASEGT. CDR3 length: 15 amino acids. V trimming: 1 base; J trimming: 5 bases; junction bases outside the gene matches: 5.

The rearrangement links TRBV4-2 to TRBJ2-7, with TRBD1 matching 8 bases. The trim removed 5 bases at V and 5 bases at J, leaving 8 bases unmatched. Germline-derived CDR1 and CDR2 are LGHNA and YNFKEQ. The CDR3 has 14 residues. The DNA of the CDR3 is TGTGCCAGCAGCTACGGACAGGGAGCTAACGAGCAGTACTTC. It yields the protein CASSYGQGANEQYF.

This sequence joins TRBV5-6 and TRBJ2-7, with D uncertain. Germline values: CDR1 SGHDT, CDR2 YYEEEE. This CDR3 is built from 14 residues. Trimming pared 0 bases from V and 3 bases from J, leaving 10 bases between. CDR3 coding DNA: TGTGCCAGCAGCTTGGCGGGCTCCTACTACGAGCAGTACTTC. Translating it yields CASSLAGSYYEQYF.

V and J are TRBV11-2 and TRBJ2-2; TRBD1 aligns across 8 bases. J was trimmed by 7 bases and V by 1 base; bases with no gene match: 11. CDR3 length equals 17 residues. Germline CDR1 reads SGHAT; CDR2 reads FQNNGV. The DNA of the CDR3 is TGTGCCAGCAGCTTAGGGTCAGGGGGCATTCTGAACGGGGAGCTGTTTTTT. It encodes CASSLGSGGILNGELFF.

The chain's CDR3 is CASSLSTGEAFF. CDR3 nucleotide sequence: TGTGCCAGCAGTTTATCGACAGGGGAAGCTTTCTTT. The V call is TRBV27, the J call TRBJ1-1; TRBD1 matches at 7 bases. This CDR3 is built from 12 residues. The trim removed 0 bases at V and 8 bases at J, leaving 0 bases unmatched. CDR1 is MNHEY and CDR2 is SMNVEV in the germline V gene (reference sequence).

The J gene is TRBJ1-2, the V gene TRBV24-1, with unresolved D. V was shortened by 3 bases and J by 4 bases, with 5 bases between the two germline ends. The V gene's germline CDR1 is KGHDR and CDR2 SFDVKD. CDR3 length: 12 amino acids. The CDR3 sequence: CATSDGIYGYTF. In DNA form, the CDR3 reads TGTGCCACCAGTGATGGAATCTATGGCTACACCTTC.

The rearrangement joins TRBV30 to TRBJ1-3, with 7 bases identical to TRBD1. The CDR3 extends over 14 amino acids. The junction had 2 bases not matched to a gene; V was cut back by 1 base and J by 2 bases. In germline, CDR1 is GTSNPN, CDR2 SVGIG (reference sequence). CDR3 nucleotide sequence: TGTGCCTGGAGTGGGGGACAGCCTGGAAACACCATATATTTT. Protein product: CAWSGGQPGNTIYF.

V usage is TRBV15 and J usage is TRBJ2-1; D is uncertain. V gave up 5 bases and J gave up 5 bases, with 16 bases separating them. This CDR3 has 15 residues. Germline lookup yields CDR1 LNHNV and CDR2 YYDKDF (reference sequence). CDR3 DNA: TGTGCCACCAGCTCGGGCAGGTGGGGTCACAATGAGCAGTTCTTC. It encodes CATSSGRWGHNEQFF.

The chain carries TRBV5-5 and TRBJ2-7; D not resolved. Germline assignment: CDR1 SGHKS and CDR2 YYEKEE (reference sequence). The length of the CDR3 is 13 residues. V shed 3 bases and J shed 0 bases, with 7 bases lying between them. The CDR3 nucleotides are TGTGCCAGCAGCTCGGCGGACTCCTACGAGCAGTACTTC. It is translated as CASSSADSYEQYF.

In DNA form, the CDR3 reads TGTGCCAGCAGCTTAGCAGGGGGCTCCTATAATTCACCCCTCCACTTT. Encoded protein: CASSLAGGSYNSPLHF. The chain uses TRBV7-6 and TRBJ1-6; TRBD1 is a possible D gene (6 bases). CDR3 length: 16 amino acids. V gave up 0 bases and J gave up 0 bases, with 6 bases separating them. Looked up from germline, CDR1 is SGHVS and CDR2 is FNYEAQ.